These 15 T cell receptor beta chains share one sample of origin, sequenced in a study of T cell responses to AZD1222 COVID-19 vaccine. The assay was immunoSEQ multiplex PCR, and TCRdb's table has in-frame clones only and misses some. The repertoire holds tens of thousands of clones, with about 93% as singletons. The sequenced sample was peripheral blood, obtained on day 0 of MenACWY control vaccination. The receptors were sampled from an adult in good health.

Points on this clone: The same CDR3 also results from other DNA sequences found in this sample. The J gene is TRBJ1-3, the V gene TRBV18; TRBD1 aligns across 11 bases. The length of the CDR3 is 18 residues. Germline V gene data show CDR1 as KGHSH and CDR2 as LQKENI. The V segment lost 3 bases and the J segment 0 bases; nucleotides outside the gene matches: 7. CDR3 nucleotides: TGTGCCAGCTCACCCCCCGGGACAGGGGGTTACTCTGGAAACACCATATATTTT. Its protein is CASSPPGTGGYSGNTIYF.

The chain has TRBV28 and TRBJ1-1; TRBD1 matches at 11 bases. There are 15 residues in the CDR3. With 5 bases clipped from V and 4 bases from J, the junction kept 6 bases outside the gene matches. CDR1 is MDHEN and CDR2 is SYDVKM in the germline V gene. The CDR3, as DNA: TGTGCCAGCAGTCGGACAGGGGGCGAGGGCACTGAAGCTTTCTTT. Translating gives CASSRTGGEGTEAFF. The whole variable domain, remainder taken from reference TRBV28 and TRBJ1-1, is DVKVTQSSRYLVKRTGEKVFLECVQDMDHENMFWYRQDPGLGLRLIYFSYDVKMKEKGDIPEGYSVSREKKERFSLILESASTNQTSMYLCASSRTGGEGTEAFFGQGTRLTVV.

CDR3 sequence reads: CATSVGRIDTQYF. For the CDR3, the DNA is TGTGCCACCAGCGTAGGGAGAATAGATACGCAGTATTTT. The rearrangement links TRBV24-1 to TRBJ2-3; D is possibly TRBD2 (5 bases). From germline, CDR1 is KGHDR and CDR2 SFDVKD. V gave up 7 bases and J gave up 5 bases, with 12 bases separating them. This CDR3 has 13 amino acids.

CDR3 protein: CASSEGGGAGSYEQYF. DNA for the CDR3: TGTGCCAGCAGTGAAGGAGGCGGGGCGGGCTCCTACGAGCAGTACTTC. This chain uses TRBV2 with TRBJ2-7, with D possibly being TRBD2 (6 bases). V was pared by 1 base and J by 0 bases, with 13 bases between. This CDR3 region has 16 residues. Germline V gene data show CDR1 as SNHLY and CDR2 as FYNNEI.

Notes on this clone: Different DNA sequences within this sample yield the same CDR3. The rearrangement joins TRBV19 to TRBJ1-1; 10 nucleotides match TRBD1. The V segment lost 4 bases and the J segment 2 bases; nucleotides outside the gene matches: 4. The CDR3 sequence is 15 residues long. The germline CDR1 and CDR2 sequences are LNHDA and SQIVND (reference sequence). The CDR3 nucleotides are TGTGCCAGTAGTAGGACAGGGGGATCCAACACTGAAGCTTTCTTT. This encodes CASSRTGGSNTEAFF.

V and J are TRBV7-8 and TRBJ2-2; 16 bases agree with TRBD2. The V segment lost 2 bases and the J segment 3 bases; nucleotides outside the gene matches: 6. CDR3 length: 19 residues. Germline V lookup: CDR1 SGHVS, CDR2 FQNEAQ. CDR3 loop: CASSLLGLAGGPHTGELFF. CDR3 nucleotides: TGTGCCAGCAGCTTATTGGGACTAGCGGGAGGGCCTCACACCGGGGAGCTGTTTTTT.

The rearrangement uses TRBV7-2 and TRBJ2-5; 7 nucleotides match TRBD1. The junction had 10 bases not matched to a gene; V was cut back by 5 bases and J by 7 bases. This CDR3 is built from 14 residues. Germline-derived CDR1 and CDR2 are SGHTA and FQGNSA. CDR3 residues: CASSNVGGGGTQYF. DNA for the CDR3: TGTGCCAGCAGCAATGTAGGGGGCGGCGGGACCCAGTACTTC.

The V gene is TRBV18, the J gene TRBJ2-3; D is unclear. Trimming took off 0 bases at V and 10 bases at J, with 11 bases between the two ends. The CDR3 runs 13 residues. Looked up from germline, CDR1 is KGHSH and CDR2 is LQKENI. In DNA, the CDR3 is TGTGCCAGCTCACCACCGGAAGGCGTTCCGCAGTATTTT. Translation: CASSPPEGVPQYF.

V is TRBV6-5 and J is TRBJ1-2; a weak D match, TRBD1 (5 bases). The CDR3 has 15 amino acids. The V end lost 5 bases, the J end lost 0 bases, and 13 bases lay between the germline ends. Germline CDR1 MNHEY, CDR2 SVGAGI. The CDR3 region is CASSPAGHSNYGYTF. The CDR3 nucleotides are TGTGCCAGCAGTCCCGCTGGACACTCTAACTATGGCTACACCTTC.

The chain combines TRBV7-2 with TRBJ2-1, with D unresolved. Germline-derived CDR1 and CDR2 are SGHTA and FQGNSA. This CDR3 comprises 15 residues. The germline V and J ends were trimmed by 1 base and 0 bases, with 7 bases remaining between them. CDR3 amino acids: CASSLVMSSYNEQFF. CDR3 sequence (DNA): TGTGCCAGCAGCTTAGTAATGAGCTCCTACAATGAGCAGTTCTTC.

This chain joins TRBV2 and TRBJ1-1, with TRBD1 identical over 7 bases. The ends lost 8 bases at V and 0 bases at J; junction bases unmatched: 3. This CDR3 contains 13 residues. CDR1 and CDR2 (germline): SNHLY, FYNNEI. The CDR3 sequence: CASRTGMNTEAFF. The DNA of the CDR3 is TGTGCCAGCCGGACAGGCATGAACACTGAAGCTTTCTTT.

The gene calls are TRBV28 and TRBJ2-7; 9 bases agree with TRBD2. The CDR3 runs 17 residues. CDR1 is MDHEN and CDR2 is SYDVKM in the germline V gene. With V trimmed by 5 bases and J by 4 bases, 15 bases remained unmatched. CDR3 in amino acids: CASSKQAGTSNSYEQYF. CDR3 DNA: TGTGCCAGCAGTAAACAAGCGGGGACTAGCAACTCTTACGAGCAGTACTTC.

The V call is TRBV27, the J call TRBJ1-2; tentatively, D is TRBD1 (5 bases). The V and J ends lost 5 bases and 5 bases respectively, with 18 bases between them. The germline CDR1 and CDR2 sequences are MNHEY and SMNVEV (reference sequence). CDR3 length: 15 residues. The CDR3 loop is CASSPGQGRNYGYTF. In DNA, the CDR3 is TGTGCCAGCAGTCCCGGGCAGGGCAGAAATTATGGCTACACCTTC.

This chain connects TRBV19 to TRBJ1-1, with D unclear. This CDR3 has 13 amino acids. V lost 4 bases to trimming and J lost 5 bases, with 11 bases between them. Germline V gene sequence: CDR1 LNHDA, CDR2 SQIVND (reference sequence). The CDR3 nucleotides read TGTGCCAGTAGTACCAGCTATGGAACTGAAGCTTTCTTT. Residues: CASSTSYGTEAFF.

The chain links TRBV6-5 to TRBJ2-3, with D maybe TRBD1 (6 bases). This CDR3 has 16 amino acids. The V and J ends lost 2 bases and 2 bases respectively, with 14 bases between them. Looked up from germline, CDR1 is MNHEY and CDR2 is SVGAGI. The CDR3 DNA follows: TGTGCCAGCAGTTACGGGATGGGGACAACCACAGATACGCAGTATTTT. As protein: CASSYGMGTTTDTQYF.